This TCR beta chain was profiled in a study of human T cells and chemical hapten exposure. TCRdb redid the calling of the RACE reads with MiXCR, one entry per CDR3 protein. The table shows roughly 150,000 distinct CDR3 sequences, with roughly 12% occurring only once. Time point reported: patch test 2, 6 weeks after DPC sensitization. Specified treatment: therapeutic diphenylcyclopropenone sensitization with weekly scalp DPC. In this sample, this clonotype turned up many times. This TCR derives from a woman aged 45-65 years with alopecia areata. Some clones in this sample may be carry-over from other donors' samples. The source was whole blood, collected in connection with sensitization to the hapten diphenylcyclopropenone (DPC).

The CDR3 spells CASSVGGRGDSPLHF. The CDR3 nucleotides read TGTGCCAGCAGCGTAGGAGGCAGGGGGGACTCACCCCTCCACTTT. The rearrangement joins TRBV9 to TRBJ1-6; 7 positions agree with TRBD1. CDR1 SGDLS and CDR2 YYNGEE come from the germline V gene. With 0 bases clipped from V and 10 bases from J, the junction kept 7 bases outside the gene matches. The CDR3 is made up of 15 amino acids.